Sequencing of this T cell receptor (beta chain) was carried out in a study of T cell responses to AZD1222 COVID-19 vaccine. On the study more broadly: Second-dose groups at about 4 or about 12 weeks were pooled.

For this clone: What it binds is unknown.

Study-wide results and limits: AZD1222 recipients seropositive at baseline numbered only 5 or 6. Spike regions recognized by vaccine-associated CD4 TCRs spanned the protein, led by 160-218 and 743-854.

Some clones are missing from TCRdb's copy, which holds only in-frame ones; the method was immunoSEQ multiplex PCR. The data hold some 120,000 clones, with approximately 85% observed a single time. V lost 7 bases and J lost 6; bases outside the gene matches: 4. This CDR3 contains 13 residues. CDR1 LNHDA and CDR2 SQIVND come from the germline V gene (reference sequence). V usage is TRBV19 and J usage is TRBJ2-2, with 8 bases fitting TRBD2. The receptor's source is an adult in good health. The input for sequencing was peripheral blood, taken on day 0 of AZD1222 vaccination. DNA for the CDR3: TGTGCCAGTAATCCAGCGGGGGCCGGGGAGCTGTTTTTT. This sequence encodes CASNPAGAGELFF.